This T cell receptor (beta chain) was captured in a study of cytomegalovirus exposure and HLA in healthy donors. V shed 1 base, J shed 7 bases, and the junction held 8 bases outside the gene matches. CDR3 size: 15 residues. CDR1 is LGHNA, CDR2 YNFKEQ, per germline. Primers included in the PCR were 60 Vbeta and 13 Jbeta primers. In the authors' workflow: An analysis that came later counted approximately 76 million unique TCR beta chains, approximately 12 million shared. Method: immunoSEQ multiplex PCR; TCRdb's copy keeps in-frame clones and lacks some. V and J calls and clone size are copied from that table; D and trimming were computed from the DNA. Of 210,000 or so clones detected, roughly four fifths appear once; the ten largest clones hold about 0.22%. Findings and limits, study-wide: Most TCR sequences showed up rarely, but some public TCRs showed up in many donors.

Of note for this clone: As yet, its antigen is unknown.

The receptor's source is a girl aged 2-10 years in good health and CMV-seronegative. The genes are TRBV4-2 and TRBJ2-7; 9 positions match TRBD2. The sequenced sample consisted of PBMCs. CDR3 loop: CASSQVAGGAFEQYF. DNA of the CDR3: TGTGCCAGCAGCCAAGTCGCGGGAGGGGCTTTTGAGCAGTACTTC.